What follows are 31 T cell receptor beta chains derived from one specimen sequenced in a study of T cells in Graves' hyperthyroidism and ophthalmopathy. There were TCR beta CDR3 regions amplified from RNA transcripts. In the first-round RT-PCR of the TCR CDR3, the HTBI primer set was used. Each CDR3 protein gets one entry after TCRdb re-called the multiplex PCR reads with MiXCR. The table lists 400,000 or so distinct CDR3 sequences, nearly 15% of them singletons. Sequencing was done on a sample of blood. The receptors stem from a woman aged 60-75 years with Graves' ophthalmopathy.

This clonotype appeared many times. The chain recombines TRBV2 with TRBJ2-7; 8 nucleotides agree with TRBD1. V gave up 10 bases and J gave up 5 bases; unmatched junction bases: 7. CDR1 is SNHLY, CDR2 FYNNEI, per germline. The CDR3 is 12 residues long. The CDR3 loop reads CATMDRVNEQYF. The CDR3 bases are TGTGCCACCATGGACAGGGTCAACGAGCAGTACTTC.

A few counts support this clonotype. The V and J genes are TRBV9 and TRBJ2-2, with 8 positions matching TRBD1. J gave up 1 base and V 5 bases, and 7 bases lay outside the gene matches. CDR1 SGDLS and CDR2 YYNGEE come from the germline V gene. The CDR3 extends over 16 amino acids. CDR3 DNA: TGTGCCAGCAGTCCGACGGACAGGGTGAACACCGGGGAGCTGTTTTTT. Encoded protein: CASSPTDRVNTGELFF.

The gene calls are TRBV20-1 and TRBJ1-5, with TRBD1 matching 7 bases. This CDR3 is built from 14 residues. The germline gives CDR1 DFQATT, CDR2 SNEGSKA (reference sequence). V shed 6 bases and J 3 bases; nucleotides not matched to a gene: 8. The CDR3 spells CSARQGSANQPQHF. The CDR3 DNA reads as TGCAGTGCAAGACAGGGTTCTGCCAATCAGCCCCAGCATTTT.

A word on this clonotype: Being one base from a much bigger clone, this may be a read error. J is TRBJ2-1 and V is TRBV28, with D possibly TRBD2 on 5 matching bases. The CDR3 covers 15 residues. The V gene's germline CDR1 is MDHEN and CDR2 SYDVKM. V lost 5 bases and J 4 bases, leaving 15 bases between the germline ends. The CDR3 spells CASSATIGVYNEQFF. CDR3 sequence (DNA): TGTGCCAGCAGTGCGACGATCGGGGTTTACAATGAGCAGTTCTTC.

V usage is TRBV4-1 and J usage is TRBJ2-1; 8 bases map to TRBD2. Germline V CDR1 and CDR2: MGHRA, YSYEKL. Germline trimming cut 2 bases from V and 4 bases from J; bases unmatched to any gene: 4. The CDR3 sequence is 15 residues long. The chain's CDR3 is CASSQPSGQYNEQFF. The CDR3 coding sequence is TGCGCCAGCAGCCAACCTAGCGGGCAATACAATGAGCAGTTCTTC.

In regard to this clonotype: A much larger clone lies a single base off, so this may be a read error. The chain is built from TRBV29-1 and TRBJ2-7, with 9 bases aligning to TRBD2. CDR1 and CDR2 from the germline V gene are SQVTM and ANQGSEA. This CDR3 spans 13 amino acids. The CDR3 reads CGGASGARNEQYF. CDR3 coding DNA: TGCGGCGGGGCTAGCGGGGCGAGGAACGAGCAGTACTTC.

This clonotype was recorded many times. The rearrangement links TRBV28 to TRBJ2-3; the D is unclear. Germline V gives CDR1 MDHEN, CDR2 SYDVKM. This CDR3 region has 15 residues. V lost 5 bases and J 4 bases, leaving 16 bases between the germline ends. The CDR3 region is CASSPTAARPDTQYF. CDR3 sequence (DNA): TGTGCCAGCAGTCCTACAGCAGCGCGCCCAGATACGCAGTATTTT.

This clonotype showed up many times. V is TRBV12-3 or TRBV12-4 and J is TRBJ2-1; 9 positions match TRBD2. V trimming: 4 bases; J trimming: 6 bases; junction bases outside the gene matches: 7. The CDR3 sequence is 15 residues long. This CDR3 reads CASSWVAGAGNEQFF. DNA for the CDR3: TGTGCCAGCAGTTGGGTAGCGGGAGCGGGCAATGAGCAGTTCTTC.

As to this clonotype: This may arise from a read error, as a much more abundant clone is one base away. This chain joins TRBV9 and TRBJ2-7; no firm D call. In germline, CDR1 is SGDLS, CDR2 YYNGEE. V was shortened by 3 bases and J by 7 bases, with 23 bases between the two germline ends. The CDR3 contains 16 residues. The CDR3 bases are TGTGCCAGCAGCGCTGGTTCGGGTAGTTTGGTCACTGAGCAGTACTTC. Translating it yields CASSAGSGSLVTEQYF.

The chain joins TRBV6-2 or TRBV6-3 to TRBJ2-1; 7 bases map to TRBD2. The CDR3 is made up of 16 amino acids. The junction had 17 bases not matched to a gene; V was cut back by 6 bases and J by 9 bases. Germline values: CDR1 MNHEY, CDR2 SVGEGT. CDR3 nucleotide sequence: TGTGCCAGCAGGGCGGGGGTCAGCGACCGAGAGGGTGAGCAGTTCTTC. It yields the protein CASRAGVSDREGEQFF.

Many counts were recorded for this clonotype. The gene calls are TRBV28 and TRBJ2-7; unclear D gene. CDR3 length: 13 residues. Trimming pared 6 bases from V and 4 bases from J, leaving 13 bases between. Germline CDR1 MDHEN, CDR2 SYDVKM. CDR3 sequence (DNA): TGTGCCAGCAGCTCGACCGGCGGTTACGAGCAGTACTTC. This sequence encodes CASSSTGGYEQYF.

The chain recombines TRBV2 with TRBJ2-3, with D uncertain. This CDR3 spans 12 amino acids. The germline V gene encodes CDR1 SNHLY and CDR2 FYNNEI. The germline V and J ends were trimmed by 4 bases and 8 bases, with 10 bases remaining between them. The CDR3 DNA reads as TGTGCCAGCAGTGTTGAAAAGGGTACGCAGTATTTT. Translated: CASSVEKGTQYF.

This clonotype was found many times. This chain connects TRBV28 to TRBJ2-7; TRBD1 matches 9 bases. The CDR3 is 10 amino acids. With 6 bases clipped from V and 11 bases from J, the junction kept 2 bases outside the gene matches. Germline loops: CDR1 MDHEN, CDR2 SYDVKM. The CDR3 nucleotides read TGTGCCAGCAGGCGGGACAGGGAGTACTTC. Translated, it gives CASRRDREYF.

This clonotype was detected only a few times. The rearrangement uses TRBV20-1 and TRBJ2-3; TRBD2 agrees at 7 bases. The CDR3 is 14 residues long. The trim removed 3 bases at V and 1 base at J, leaving 4 bases unmatched. CDR1 DFQATT and CDR2 SNEGSKA come from the germline V gene (reference sequence). CDR3 amino acids: CSASLAVGTDTQYF. The CDR3 nucleotides are TGCAGTGCTAGCCTAGCGGTAGGCACAGATACGCAGTATTTT.

This clonotype was observed many times. The chain links TRBV7-3 to TRBJ2-1; maybe TRBD2 (5 bases). The V gene lost 5 bases and the J gene lost 4 bases, with 9 bases spanning the gap. The CDR3 runs 13 residues. Germline V gene sequence: CDR1 SGHTA, CDR2 FQGTGA. The CDR3 reads CASSTDYYNEQFF. As DNA, the CDR3 is TGTGCCAGCAGCACAGACTATTACAATGAGCAGTTCTTC.

With regard to this clonotype: As the CDR3 is not closed by the conserved phenylalanine or tryptophan, this likely results from a read error. V and J are TRBV9 and TRBJ1-1; D unresolved. Deletions cut 0 bases from V and 0 bases from J, with 9 bases between. This CDR3 is built from 15 residues. From germline, CDR1 is SGDLS and CDR2 YYNGEE. This CDR3 reads CASSVGVTVNTEAFL. Written as DNA, the CDR3 is TGTGCCAGCAGCGTAGGTGTTACAGTGAACACTGAAGCTTTCCTT.

This clonotype occurred a few times. The rearrangement joins TRBV7-8 to TRBJ2-3; 11 bases line up with TRBD2. CDR3 length equals 16 residues. Germline V gives CDR1 SGHVS, CDR2 FQNEAQ. The ends lost 5 bases at V and 5 bases at J; junction bases unmatched: 9. CDR3 nucleotides: TGTGCCAGCAGCCCCCAGACTAGCGGGATGGGAGATACGCAGTATTTT. Protein: CASSPQTSGMGDTQYF.

This clonotype showed up many times. This sequence joins TRBV7-3 and TRBJ2-1; possible D gene TRBD2, 6 bases. Deletions cut 11 bases from V and 3 bases from J, with 14 bases between. The V gene's germline CDR1 is SGHTA and CDR2 FQGTGA. CDR3 length: 13 residues. CDR3 coding DNA: TGTGCCTTCTCAGGAGGGTTCTACAATGAGCAGTTCTTC. Its protein is CAFSGGFYNEQFF.

This chain joins TRBV12-3 or TRBV12-4 and TRBJ2-7, with D unclear. Trimming pared 0 bases from V and 3 bases from J, leaving 12 bases between. The CDR3 spans 15 residues. The CDR3 sequence: CASSLARTTIYEQYF. The CDR3 DNA follows: TGTGCCAGCAGTTTAGCGCGAACAACGATCTACGAGCAGTACTTC.

This clonotype has a handful of counts. One base away lies a much larger clone, so this may be a sequencing read error. The chain employs TRBV11-2 and TRBJ2-3; no clear D gene. The CDR3 is made up of 14 amino acids. The V gene's germline CDR1 is SGHAT and CDR2 FQNNGV. V dropped 7 bases and J dropped 0 bases, with 11 bases sitting between them. DNA of the CDR3: TGTGCCAGCAACTACGGGTATAGCACAGATACGCAGTATTTT. It codes for CASNYGYSTDTQYF.

This chain connects TRBV5-1 to TRBJ2-1; 12 bases align to TRBD2. The CDR3 has 16 amino acids. The junction had 7 bases not matched to a gene; V was cut back by 0 bases and J by 9 bases. The germline gives CDR1 SGHRS, CDR2 YFSETQ. CDR3 sequence reads: CASSLDPSGRETEQFF. The CDR3 DNA follows: TGCGCCAGCAGCTTGGACCCTAGCGGGAGGGAAACTGAGCAGTTCTTC.

This clonotype was detected only a few times. The rearrangement joins TRBV6-9 to TRBJ2-2; D may be TRBD1 (6 bases). With 6 bases removed from V and 1 base from J, the gap between germline ends came to 18 bases. Germline V lookup: CDR1 MNHGY, CDR2 SVAAGI. The CDR3 contains 17 residues. The CDR3 DNA is TGTGCCAGCAGCTTACAAGGACAGTCTCTGAACACCGGGGAGCTGTTTTTT. As protein: CASSLQGQSLNTGELFF.

This clonotype was picked up a small number of times. J is TRBJ1-2 and V is TRBV12-3 or TRBV12-4; no definite D call. The germline V and J ends were trimmed by 3 bases and 6 bases, with 8 bases remaining between them. The CDR3 runs 12 residues. CDR3 residues: CASSFARHGYTF. CDR3 bases: TGTGCCAGCAGTTTCGCGAGGCATGGCTACACCTTC.

This clonotype showed up just a few times. The V call is TRBV11-1, the J call TRBJ1-1; no firm D call. The CDR3 has 17 amino acids. Germline lookup yields CDR1 SGHAT and CDR2 FQDESV (reference sequence). Trimming took 0 bases from V and 0 from J, leaving 14 bases between them. CDR3 in DNA: TGTGCCAGCAGCTTAGCTGGTGGGTCCCTCATGAACACTGAAGCTTTCTTT. Protein product: CASSLAGGSLMNTEAFF.

This clonotype has a count of ten or more. The chain employs TRBV18 and TRBJ1-2; 7 bases match TRBD1. The ends lost 6 bases at V and 4 bases at J; junction bases unmatched: 8. Germline V gene lookup returns CDR1 KGHSH and CDR2 LQKENI. The CDR3 is made up of 14 amino acids. The CDR3 loop reads CASSRDRSFYGYTF. The DNA for the CDR3 is TGTGCCAGCTCGCGGGACAGATCTTTCTATGGCTACACCTTC.

This clonotype was observed at least ten times. The rearrangement joins TRBV28 to TRBJ2-1; 9 nucleotides match TRBD2. CDR1 is MDHEN, CDR2 SYDVKM, per germline. The CDR3 contains 17 residues. V lost 4 bases, J lost 9 bases, and 16 bases stayed unmatched. The CDR3 protein is CASSSPGESGRSGEQFF. The CDR3 nucleotides read TGTGCCAGCAGTTCCCCAGGCGAGAGCGGGAGGTCGGGTGAGCAGTTCTTC.

This clonotype was seen more than once but under ten times. This rearrangement joins TRBV6-1 to TRBJ1-4; maybe TRBD1 (6 bases). From germline, CDR1 is MNHNS and CDR2 SASEGT. This CDR3 comprises 14 residues. The ends were cut back, 5 bases at V and 4 bases at J, with 11 bases in the middle. In DNA, the CDR3 is TGTGCCAGCAGTTCCAGGGGTTTTAATGAAAAACTGTTTTTT. Amino acids: CASSSRGFNEKLFF.

This clonotype appeared many times. V is TRBV11-2 and J is TRBJ2-7; 9 nucleotides line up with TRBD2. Trimming at V came to 5 bases and at J to 4 bases, leaving 15 bases not matched to a gene. The germline CDR1 and CDR2 sequences are SGHAT and FQNNGV. This CDR3 comprises 17 residues. The DNA for the CDR3 is TGTGCCAGCAGCCTACCTCGTGGCGGGAGGGCAACTTACGAGCAGTACTTC. Residues: CASSLPRGGRATYEQYF.

The V call is TRBV19, the J call TRBJ2-1; 9 bases are a match to TRBD2. V was pared by 0 bases and J by 0 bases, with 3 bases of the junction left unmatched. The CDR3 is 17 amino acids. Germline V gives CDR1 LNHDA, CDR2 SQIVND (reference sequence). The CDR3 sequence: CASSIELSGSSYNEQFF. Here the CDR3 DNA reads TGTGCCAGTAGTATAGAACTTAGCGGGAGCTCCTACAATGAGCAGTTCTTC.

As for this clonotype: This may stem from a read error, because a much larger clone lies one nucleotide away. The chain employs TRBV5-1 and TRBJ2-7; the D call may be TRBD1 or TRBD2 (5 bases each). Germline V CDR1 and CDR2: SGHRS, YFSETQ. Trimming took off 0 bases at V and 3 bases at J, with 16 bases between the two ends. The CDR3 is 16 residues long. The CDR3 region is CASSLEGRGRDYEQYF. The CDR3 DNA reads as TGCGCCAGCAGCTTGGAGGGACGGGGCCGGGACTACGAGCAGTACTTC.

This clonotype showed up just a few times. The chain employs TRBV6-4 and TRBJ2-5; TRBD2 might be the D (6 bases). Per the germline V gene, CDR1 is MRHNA and CDR2 is SNTAGT. V was cut by 4 bases and J by 4 bases, with 16 bases left in between. The CDR3 is 15 residues long. The CDR3 nucleotides are TGTGCCAGCAGTGTCGGACCTAGCGAGAGAGAGACCCAGTACTTC. Encoded protein: CASSVGPSERETQYF.